The rows below give T cell receptor delta chains drawn from one sample of a study of gamma-delta T cells after stem cell transplantation. TCRdb re-called the RT-PCR reads through CATT. Seen here are around 1,700 delta-chain clones, around 20% observed once, and the top ten hold around half. The sequencing input was gamma-delta T cells. The receptors shown here come from a human donor. It is not recorded whose cells these are; they may come from a transplant donor. The CDR3 runs from the conserved cysteine through the conserved F or W. A D gene is named only where the DNA matches it firmly. Some rows mark clone size as missing; the rest say once, few, many or name a class of expanded clone.

D	V	J	size	length	DNA	CDR3
.	TRDV2	TRDJ1	few	14	TGTGCCTGTGACACCCTTCGCGTAACCGATAAACTCATCTTT	CACDTLRVTDKLIF
TRDD3	TRDV2	TRDJ3	.	21	TGTGCCTGTGACAAGGGGCCCCTGGGGGGCCGAAGCTCCTGGGACACCCGACAGATGTTTTTC	CACDKGPLGGRSSWDTRQMFF
TRDD3	TRDV2	TRDJ1	.	16	TGTGCCTGTGACCCCGTTTCGGGGGGGGATAGAACAAAACTCATCTTT	CACDPVSGGDRTKLIF
TRDD3	TRDV2	TRDJ1	medium-sized	15	TGTGCCTGTGACACCCTTACTGGGGGATACGATAAACTCATCTTT	CACDTLTGGYDKLIF
.	TRDV2	TRDJ1	.	21	TGTGCCTGTGACACTCTACAAGTTCCTAAATCTGGGGAGCCGTACACCGATAAACTCATCTTT	CACDTLQVPKSGEPYTDKLIF
TRDD3	TRDV2	TRDJ1	medium-sized	19	TGTGCCTGTGACACCGTACTGGGGGATACGCGGGAATACACCGATAAACTCATCTTT	CACDTVLGDTREYTDKLIF
.	TRDV2	TRDJ1	.	14	TGTGCCTGTGACACCCTTGGGGGCAGCGATAAACTCATCTTT	CACDTLGGSDKLIF
TRDD3	TRDV2	TRDJ1	.	18	TGTGCCTGTGACAACGTACTGGGGGATACGCTAGGCACCGATAAACTCATCTTT	CACDNVLGDTLGTDKLIF
TRDD3	TRDV2	TRDJ1	medium-sized	19	TGTGCCTGTGACACCGTACTGGGGGATAGACCCTTAAACACCGATAAACTCATCTTT	CACDTVLGDRPLNTDKLIF
TRDD3	TRDV2	TRDJ3	.	18	TGTGCCTGTGACGGAGCTGGGGGATACGGCTGGGACACCCGACAGATGTTTTTC	CACDGAGGYGWDTRQMFF
.	TRDV2	TRDJ1	.	21	TGTGCCTGTGACGCCGTTATTTCCACACACGCTACTGGAAAATACACCGATAAACTCATCTTT	CACDAVISTHATGKYTDKLIF
TRDD3	TRDV2	TRDJ1	medium-sized	18	TGTGCCTGTGACACCGTTGGGGGATACGGGGGTGATACCGATAAACTCATCTTT	CACDTVGGYGGDTDKLIF
TRDD3	TRDV2	TRDJ1	few	18	TGTGCCTGTGACGTACTGGGGGATATAGGGCCGTACACCGATAAACTCATCTTT	CACDVLGDIGPYTDKLIF
TRDD3	TRDV2	TRDJ1	few	21	TGTGCCTGTGACACCGTCAAAGTCCCTACGACATATACTGGGGACCCGGGTAACCTCATCTTT	CACDTVKVPTTYTGDPGNLIF
.	TRDV2	TRDJ1	few	21	TGTGCCTGTGACACCGTCGAGTTTGCGGGGGCCCGCGAGGGCCCCACCGATAAACTCATCTTT	CACDTVEFAGAREGPTDKLIF
TRDD3	TRDV2	TRDJ3	few	21	TGTGCCTGTGACACAATGGGGGATACGCGGATAAGCTCCTGGGACACCCGACAGATGTTTTTC	CACDTMGDTRISSWDTRQMFF
TRDD3	TRDV2	TRDJ1	.	20	TGTGCCTGTGACAAGTTGGACGGCCCTACTGGGGGACCTTACAGAAATAAACTCATCTTT	CACDKLDGPTGGPYRNKLIF
TRDD3	TRDV2	TRDJ3	medium-sized	25	TGTGCCTGTGACACCGTTCAGCCCCAGCCGCTGGGGGATACGGCTGTAACTTGGGACACCCGACAGATGTTTTTC	CACDTVQPQPLGDTAVTWDTRQMFF
.	TRDV2	TRDJ1	.	17	TGTGCCTGTGACACCGTCTTTCGGGGGTTCGTCACCGATAAACTCATCTTT	CACDTVFRGFVTDKLIF
TRDD3	TRDV2	TRDJ3	.	18	TGTGCCTGTGACACCGCTGGGGGAGTTCTAGGGGACACCCGACAGATGTTTTTC	CACDTAGGVLGDTRQMFF
TRDD3	TRDV2	TRDJ1	few	16	TGTGCCTGTGACACACTGGGGGATTCTGGGACCGATAAACTCATCTTT	CACDTLGDSGTDKLIF
TRDD3	TRDV2	TRDJ1	.	22	TGTGCCTGTGACACCGTTTTGGGTACTGGGGGATACTTCGTCCCTGACACCGATAAACTCATCTTT	CACDTVLGTGGYFVPDTDKLIF
TRDD3	TRDV2	TRDJ1	few	17	TGTGCCTGTGACACCGTTGGTACTGGGGGATACGGGACTAAACTCACCTTT	CACDTVGTGGYGTKLTF
TRDD3	TRDV2	TRDJ1	medium-sized	17	TGTGCCTGTGACTCACTGGGGGAAAAAAGTTACACCGATAAACTCATCTTT	CACDSLGEKSYTDKLIF
TRDD3	TRDV2	TRDJ1	few	18	TGTGCCTGTGACACCGTAGGGGGTACTGGGGGTTACACCGATAAACTCATCTTT	CACDTVGGTGGYTDKLIF
.	TRDV2	TRDJ1	.	16	TGTGCCTGTGACACCGTGGGCCAGACCGACACCGATAAACTCATCTTT	CACDTVGQTDTDKLIF
TRDD3	TRDV2	TRDJ1	few	15	TGTGCCTGTGACACCGTGGCTGGGGGATCGGGTAAACTCATCTTT	CACDTVAGGSGKLIF
TRDD3	TRDV2	TRDJ1	medium-sized	17	TGTGCCTGTGACAGTCTTACTGGGGGGGCCTACACCGATAAACTCATCTTT	CACDSLTGGAYTDKLIF
TRDD3	TRDV2	TRDJ1	medium-sized	16	TGTGCCTGTGACCTCGTATCGGGGGGATACGAGGCTAAACTCATCTTT	CACDLVSGGYEAKLIF
TRDD3	TRDV2	TRDJ1	.	20	TGTGCCTGTGACCCAGTCGATTATAAGTTGGGGGATACGCTCACCGATAAACTCATCTTT	CACDPVDYKLGDTLTDKLIF
TRDD3	TRDV2	TRDJ1	few	18	TGTGCCTGTGACACCGTAGATGGGGGATACGCGGGGACCGATAAACTCATCTTT	CACDTVDGGYAGTDKLIF
TRDD3	TRDV1	TRDJ1	few	22	TGTGCTCTTGGGGACCCGGCCTTCCCGAACTGGGGGATAACGATAAGCCCCGATAAACTCATCTTT	CALGDPAFPNWGITISPDKLIF
.	TRDV2	TRDJ1	hyperexpanded	15	TGTGCCTGTGACACCATTTCAAAACTCACCGATAAACTCATCTTT	CACDTISKLTDKLIF
.	TRDV2	TRDJ1	few	21	TGTGCCTGTGACACCGTTGTAGGTGGAGGGGCACCGGGGGCCAACACCGATAAACTCATCTTT	CACDTVVGGGAPGANTDKLIF
.	TRDV1	TRDJ1	few	18	TGTGCTCTTGGGGAACGGATCTTACCACGCGGGGTCCCCGATAAACTCATCTTT	CALGERILPRGVPDKLIF
TRDD3	TRDV2	TRDJ3	medium-sized	18	TGTGCCTGTGACACTGGGGGATACATTGACTGGGACACCCGACAGATGTTTTTC	CACDTGGYIDWDTRQMFF
TRDD3	TRDV2	TRDJ1	.	19	TGTGCCTGTGACACCGTGAAACCTGGGGGCCCCTACTACACCGATAAACTCATCTTT	CACDTVKPGGPYYTDKLIF
TRDD3	TRDV2	TRDJ1	.	17	TGTGCCTGTGATCCTCTTTATCTGGGGGCCTACACCGATAAACTCATCTTT	CACDPLYLGAYTDKLIF
.	TRDV2	TRDJ1	few	15	TGTGCCTGTGACACCGTGGGGGGGGGCACCGATAAACTCATCTTT	CACDTVGGGTDKLIF
TRDD3	TRDV2	TRDJ3	large	22	TGTGCCTGTGACACCCCTGTACTGGGGGATACGCTAAGATCCTGGGACACCCGACAGATGTTTTTC	CACDTPVLGDTLRSWDTRQMFF
TRDD3	TRDV2	TRDJ1	large	15	TGTGCCTGTGACACCGTGGGGGATCACACCGATAAACTCATCTTT	CACDTVGDHTDKLIF
TRDD3	TRDV2	TRDJ1	few	15	TGTGCCTGTGACACCGTACTGGGGATCCAGCAAAAACTCATCTTT	CACDTVLGIQQKLIF
.	TRDV2	TRDJ1	few	14	TGTGCCTGTGACACCGTTGGGGTCACCGATAAACTCATCTTT	CACDTVGVTDKLIF
TRDD3	TRDV2	TRDJ1	few	19	TGTGCCTGTGAAAACCTGTACTGGGGGACTCGGAGAGACACCGATAAACTCATCTTT	CACENLYWGTRRDTDKLIF
TRDD3	TRDV2	TRDJ1	.	19	TGTGCCTGTGACACCGCTGGGGGATACGCGTTAGGTAACACCGATAAACTCATCTTT	CACDTAGGYALGNTDKLIF
TRDD3	TRDV1	TRDJ1	.	23	TGTGCCCTTGGGGACACCTTCCTCCTGGGGGATACGGTCCTCACAGTCAACACCGATAAACTCATCTTT	CALGDTFLLGDTVLTVNTDKLIF
.	TRDV2	TRDJ3	.	18	TGTGCCTGTGACACCGCGTCTCCTAGCTCCTGGGACACCCGACAGATGTTTTTC	CACDTASPSSWDTRQMFF
TRDD3	TRDV2	TRDJ1	few	15	TGTGCCTGTGACACACTGGGGGGCTACACCGATAAACTCATCTTT	CACDTLGGYTDKLIF
.	TRDV2	TRDJ1	.	14	TGTGCCTGTGACACCCTCTGGGACACCGATAAACCCATCTTT	CACDTLWDTDKPIF
TRDD3	TRDV2	TRDJ1	.	17	TGTGCCTGTGACACCGTACTTCTGGGGGCTAACACCGATAAACTCATCTTT	CACDTVLLGANTDKLIF
TRDD3	TRDV2	TRDJ1	medium-sized	17	TGTGCCTGTGACACGCTTCTGGGGGGGACCGACACCGATAAACTCATCTTT	CACDTLLGGTDTDKLIF
TRDD3	TRDV2	TRDJ1	few	19	TGTGCCTGTGACACCCTGGGGGCGATCACTGGGGGAGGCACCGATAAACTCATCTTT	CACDTLGAITGGGTDKLIF
TRDD3	TRDV2	TRDJ1	.	19	TGTGCCTGTGACCCCCTGGGGGACACTCGTGACAAGTACACCGATAAACTCATCTTT	CACDPLGDTRDKYTDKLIF
TRDD3	TRDV2	TRDJ1	medium-sized	19	TGTGCCTGTGACACCGTGAGTGGTACTGGGGGATCGGAAACCGATAAACTCATCTTT	CACDTVSGTGGSETDKLIF
TRDD3	TRDV2	TRDJ3	medium-sized	20	TGTGCCTGTGACGGGGTACTGGGGGATACGAGCTCCTGGGACACCCGACAGATGTTTTTC	CACDGVLGDTSSWDTRQMFF
.	TRDV2	TRDJ1	.	15	TGTGCCTGTGACACCGTTAGTCTACGGGGCGATAAACTCATCTTT	CACDTVSLRGDKLIF
.	TRDV2	TRDJ1	few	20	TGTGCCTGTGACACCCCCTTCCTTCCTACTGGGGGATCAGGGACCGATAAACTCATCTTT	CACDTPFLPTGGSGTDKLIF
TRDD3	TRDV2	TRDJ1	medium-sized	16	TGTGCCTGTGACCTACTGGGGGATACAGGGGCCGATAAACTCATCTTT	CACDLLGDTGADKLIF
.	TRDV2	TRDJ1	medium-sized	19	TGTGCCTGTGACACCGGCAATCTACGTGCCGGGGATTTACCTGATAAACTCATCTTT	CACDTGNLRAGDLPDKLIF